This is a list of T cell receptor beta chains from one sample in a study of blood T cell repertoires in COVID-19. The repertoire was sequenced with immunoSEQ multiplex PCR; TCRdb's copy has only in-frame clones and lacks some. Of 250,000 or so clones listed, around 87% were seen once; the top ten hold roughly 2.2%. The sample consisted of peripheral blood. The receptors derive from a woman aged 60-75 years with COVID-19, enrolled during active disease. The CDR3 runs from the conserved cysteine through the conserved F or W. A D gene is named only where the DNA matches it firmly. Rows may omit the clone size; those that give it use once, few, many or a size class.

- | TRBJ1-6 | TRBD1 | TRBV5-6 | TGTGCCAGCAGCCAGGGGGCGAAGAATTCACCCCTCCACTTT | CASSQGAKNSPLHF
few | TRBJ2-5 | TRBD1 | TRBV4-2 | TGTGCCAGCAGCCAAGATGGGACAGGGGGACCTGAGACCCAGTACTTC | CASSQDGTGGPETQYF
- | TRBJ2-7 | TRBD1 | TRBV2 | TGTGCCAGCAGTTCGGACAGGCCCTCCGAGCAGTACTTC | CASSSDRPSEQYF
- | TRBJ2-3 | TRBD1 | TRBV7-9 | TGTGCCAGCAGCCCCCGGGACAGGGTCACAGATACGCAGTATTTT | CASSPRDRVTDTQYF
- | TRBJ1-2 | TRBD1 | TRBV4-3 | TGCGCCAGCAGCCAACTACACACAGGGGCCCTTAACTATGGCTACACCTTC | CASSQLHTGALNYGYTF
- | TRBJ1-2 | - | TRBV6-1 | TGTGCCAGCAGTGAAGGCTCGGGGGAGAACTATGGCTACACCTTC | CASSEGSGENYGYTF
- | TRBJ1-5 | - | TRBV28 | TGTGCCAGCAACCCCGGGGGAAGTCGCAATCAGCCCCAGCATTTT | CASNPGGSRNQPQHF
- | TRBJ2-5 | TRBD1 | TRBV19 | TGTGCCAGTAGTCATCCCCGGGACAGAGGTAGGGAGACCCAGTACTTC | CASSHPRDRGRETQYF
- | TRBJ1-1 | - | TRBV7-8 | TGTGCCAGCAGCTTAGTGAGAGTTCCGGGCACTGAAGCTTTCTTT | CASSLVRVPGTEAFF
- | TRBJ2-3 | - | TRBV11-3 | TGTGCCAGCAGCTCCCCCTGGGAGGTCGTGCAGTATTTT | CASSSPWEVVQYF
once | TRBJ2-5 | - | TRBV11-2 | TGTGCCAGCAGCCCCGGAGGTGGGAAGGGGACCCAGTACTTC | CASSPGGGKGTQYF
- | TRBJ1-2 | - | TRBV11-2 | TGTGCCAGCAGCCAGGGAGGCCCTTGGGGCTACACCTTC | CASSQGGPWGYTF
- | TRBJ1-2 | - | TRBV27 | TGTGCCAGCAGCCCCCTCGGGGTGAGCAATGGCTACACCTTC | CASSPLGVSNGYTF
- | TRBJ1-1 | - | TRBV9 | TGTGCCAGCAGCACTTCCGACAGGAACACTGAAGCTTTCTTT | CASSTSDRNTEAFF
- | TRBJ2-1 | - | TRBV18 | TGTGCCAGCTCACCAGAATGGAAAAACCCTGGGAGCTCCTACAATGAGCAGTTCTTC | CASSPEWKNPGSSYNEQFF
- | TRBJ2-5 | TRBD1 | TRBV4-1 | TGCGCCAGCAGCCCCTCGGGACAGATCAGAGAGACCCAGTACTTC | CASSPSGQIRETQYF
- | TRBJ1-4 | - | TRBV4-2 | TGTGCCAGCAGCCAAAGCGGGGCTAATGAAAAACTGTTTTTT | CASSQSGANEKLFF
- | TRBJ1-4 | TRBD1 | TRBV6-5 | TGTGCCAGCAGGGGCGACAGGGGTGAAAAACTGTTTTTT | CASRGDRGEKLFF
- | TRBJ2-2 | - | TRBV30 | TGTGCCTGGAGGGCTCAAACCGGGGAGCTGTTTTTT | CAWRAQTGELFF
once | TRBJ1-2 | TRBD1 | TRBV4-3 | TGCGCCAGCAGCCATTTGACAGGGAGGTATGGCTACACCTTC | CASSHLTGRYGYTF
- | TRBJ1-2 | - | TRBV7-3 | TGTGCCAGCAGCTTAGGGTCAGGAGGGCGCGGCTATGGCTACACCTTC | CASSLGSGGRGYGYTF
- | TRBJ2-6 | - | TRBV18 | TGTGCCAGCTCACCATTCCGATCGCTCGACAGTGGGGCCAACGTCCTGACTTTC | CASSPFRSLDSGANVLTF
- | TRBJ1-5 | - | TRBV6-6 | TGTGCCAGCAGTTACATGGACAGTAATCAGCCCCAGCATTTT | CASSYMDSNQPQHF
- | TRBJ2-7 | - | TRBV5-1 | TGCGCCAGCAGCTTGGATACACGCTACGAGCAGTACTTC | CASSLDTRYEQYF
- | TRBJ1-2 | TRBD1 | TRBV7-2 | TGTGCCAGCAGCCATCCACAGGGGGGGTATGGCTACACCTTC | CASSHPQGGYGYTF